A single sample gave rise to the 11 T cell receptor beta chains below, sequenced in a study of early T cells in non-severe SARS-CoV-2 infection. Each CDR3 protein is one row after TCRdb ran MiXCR on the 5' RACE reads. The sample carries about 19,000 distinct CDR3 sequences, approximately 4.1% recorded once. The material sequenced was whole blood. These receptors were taken from an adult who was a healthcare worker with PCR-confirmed SARS-CoV-2 infection or an uninfected control (not recorded which).

This clonotype occurred many times. The chain links TRBV20-1 to TRBJ2-7; D might be TRBD1 or TRBD2, each matching 6 bases. Germline V gene lookup returns CDR1 DFQATT and CDR2 SNEGSKA (reference sequence). Trimming pared 3 bases from V and 0 bases from J, leaving 15 bases between. The CDR3 sequence is 15 residues long. The CDR3 sequence: CSASRVGGPSYEQYF. The CDR3 bases are TGCAGTGCTAGTAGAGTAGGGGGGCCCTCCTACGAGCAGTACTTC.

By share, this clonotype counts as medium-sized. The chain couples TRBV20-1 to TRBJ1-1; D is unclear. Looked up from germline, CDR1 is DFQATT and CDR2 is SNEGSKA (reference sequence). V was clipped by 3 bases and J by 1 base, with 18 bases between them. There are 16 residues in the CDR3. Here the CDR3 reads CSARVVGPNQNTEAFF. The DNA of the CDR3 is TGCAGTGCTAGGGTGGTAGGACCGAATCAGAACACTGAAGCTTTCTTT.

This clonotype was recorded many times. The gene calls are TRBV29-1 and TRBJ2-7; D might be TRBD1 (5 bases). This CDR3 is 13 amino acids long. V was cut by 4 bases and J by 0 bases, with 10 bases left in between. CDR1 SQVTM and CDR2 ANQGSEA come from the germline V gene. The DNA of the CDR3 is TGCAGCGTTGGCCAGGGAAGCTCCTACGAGCAGTACTTC. Translated, it gives CSVGQGSSYEQYF.

There are many counts of this clonotype. The rearrangement links TRBV19 to TRBJ2-2; the D gene is possibly TRBD1 (5 bases). V lost 5 bases to trimming and J lost 4 bases, with 11 bases between them. The CDR3 is 14 amino acids. The germline gives CDR1 LNHDA, CDR2 SQIVND (reference sequence). The CDR3 spells CASSRLGVTGELFF. CDR3 sequence (DNA): TGTGCCAGTAGTCGCCTAGGGGTCACCGGGGAGCTGTTTTTT.

This clonotype was seen repeatedly, ten times or more. V usage is TRBV7-2 and J usage is TRBJ1-1; the D gene is possibly TRBD1 (6 bases). CDR1 is SGHTA, CDR2 FQGNSA, per germline. Trimming shortened V by 5 bases and J by 1 base, and 8 bases separated the two germline ends. The CDR3 loop spans 13 amino acids. The CDR3 region has the DNA TGTGCCAGCAGCAAGACAGGGAACACTGAAGCTTTCTTT. Translation gives CASSKTGNTEAFF.

This clonotype was found many times. The CDR3 DNA follows: TGTGCCAGCAGCTTAGGGGGTGGTCCGCGCCACGAGCAGTACTTC. This encodes CASSLGGGPRHEQYF. This chain connects TRBV7-6 to TRBJ2-7; no clear D gene. This CDR3 region has 15 residues. Between the trimmed V and J ends, which lost 1 base and 5 bases, there was a span of 15 bases. Germline V gene data show CDR1 as SGHVS and CDR2 as FNYEAQ.

This clonotype was recorded at least ten times. The chain combines TRBV29-1 with TRBJ2-3, with 11 bases fitting TRBD2. Germline assignment: CDR1 SQVTM and CDR2 ANQGSEA. J lost 0 bases, V lost 5 bases, and 7 bases had no gene match. The CDR3 contains 16 residues. The CDR3 DNA reads TGCAGCGTTAAAGGACCTAGCGGGGGGAGCACAGATACGCAGTATTTT. Translation: CSVKGPSGGSTDTQYF.

This clonotype has a count of ten or more. V usage is TRBV5-1 and J usage is TRBJ2-2; tentative D call: TRBD2 (6 bases). The CDR3 has 16 amino acids. V was clipped by 2 bases and J by 2 bases, with 13 bases between them. CDR1 SGHRS and CDR2 YFSETQ come from the germline V gene. The CDR3 DNA is TGCGCCAGCAGCTTTCTCAGTAGCGGAAACACCGGGGAGCTGTTTTTT. Its translation: CASSFLSSGNTGELFF. The variable domain in full, completed from reference TRBV5-1 and TRBJ2-2, reads KAGVTQTPRYLIKTRGQQVTLSCSPISGHRSVSWYQQTPGQGLQFLFEYFSETQRNKGNFPGRFSGRQFSNSRSEMNVSTLELGDSALYLCASSFLSSGNTGELFFGEGSRLTVL.

Ten or more counts support this clonotype. This chain links TRBV7-2 with TRBJ2-5; D is unclear. The V end was cut by 1 base, the J end by 2 bases, with 11 bases between. This CDR3 has 15 amino acids. Germline CDR1 reads SGHTA; CDR2 reads FQGNSA. CDR3 coding DNA: TGTGCCAGCAGCTTAGATACGGCTAGACAAGAGACCCAGTACTTC. It yields the protein CASSLDTARQETQYF.

Ten or more counts support this clonotype. This chain joins TRBV18 and TRBJ2-5; D uncertain. In germline, CDR1 is KGHSH, CDR2 LQKENI. This CDR3 is built from 11 residues. V was shortened by 5 bases and J by 5 bases, with 6 bases between the two germline ends. In nucleotides, the CDR3 is TGTGCCAGCTCAAACCGGGAGACCCAGTACTTC. Protein product: CASSNRETQYF.

This clonotype was seen ten or more times. The chain uses TRBV7-2 and TRBJ1-1; tentative D call: TRBD1 (6 bases). Per the germline V gene, CDR1 is SGHTA and CDR2 is FQGNSA. Trimming cost V 7 bases and J 0 bases, with 15 bases left between them. The CDR3 is 15 residues long. CDR3 protein: CASNRDTNMNTEAFF. Written as DNA, the CDR3 is TGTGCCAGCAATAGGGACACCAACATGAACACTGAAGCTTTCTTT.